The 32 T cell receptor beta chains presented below share a single source sample, sequenced in a study of blood T cell repertoires in COVID-19. Measured with immunoSEQ multiplex PCR; TCRdb has only the in-frame clones, and not every one. Among tens of thousands of clones, about 91% were seen once, and the ten largest hold 5.5% to 7%. The sample was peripheral blood. The receptor source for this set is a woman aged 70-85 years with acute or convalescent COVID-19.

This chain joins TRBV28 and TRBJ1-1; D is possibly TRBD1 (5 bases). Trimming cost V 1 base and J 10 bases, with 19 bases left between them. Germline V gives CDR1 MDHEN, CDR2 SYDVKM. The CDR3 length is 15 residues. The CDR3 is CASSLSAGLGGGAFF. The CDR3 nucleotides read TGTGCCAGCAGTTTATCAGCGGGGCTGGGCGGTGGAGCTTTCTTT.

This chain uses TRBV4-2 with TRBJ2-7; D gene uncertain. Germline loops: CDR1 LGHNA, CDR2 YNFKEQ. The germline V and J ends were trimmed by 0 bases and 7 bases, with 10 bases remaining between them. The CDR3 runs to 13 residues. CDR3 in amino acids: CASSQDMRGEQYF. The CDR3 coding sequence is TGTGCCAGCAGCCAAGATATGAGAGGTGAGCAGTACTTC.

The rearrangement joins TRBV18 to TRBJ1-1, with TRBD1 matching over 11 bases. The CDR3 is made up of 14 amino acids. CDR1 and CDR2 (germline): KGHSH, LQKENI. After removal of 6 bases from V and 6 bases from J, the junction contained 6 bases not matched to a gene. This CDR3 reads CASSPDRGQSEAFF. The CDR3 DNA reads TGTGCCAGCTCGCCGGACAGGGGGCAATCTGAAGCTTTCTTT.

The chain joins TRBV7-3 to TRBJ1-1; D not resolved. This CDR3 region has 13 residues. The V end was cut by 4 bases, the J end by 0 bases, with 6 bases between. In germline, CDR1 is SGHTA, CDR2 FQGTGA. Here the CDR3 DNA reads TGTGCCAGCAGCTATCAGATGAACACTGAAGCTTTCTTT. This translates into CASSYQMNTEAFF.

The chain combines TRBV6-1 with TRBJ2-5; 10 nucleotides align to TRBD2. Trimming removed 0 bases from V and 2 bases from J; junction bases left unmatched: 6. Looked up from germline, CDR1 is MNHNS and CDR2 is SASEGT. The CDR3 totals 17 residues. CDR3 protein: CASSEAPSGGGQETQYF. CDR3 nucleotide sequence: TGTGCCAGCAGTGAAGCTCCCAGCGGGGGGGGGCAAGAGACCCAGTACTTC.

This sequence joins TRBV29-1 and TRBJ1-2, with D unresolved. V lost 1 base and J 3 bases, leaving 9 bases between the germline ends. This CDR3 is 13 amino acids long. Per germline, CDR1 SQVTM and CDR2 ANQGSEA. CDR3 coding DNA: TGCAGCGTTGAAGGCACAGCTCACTATGGCTACACCTTC. Amino acids: CSVEGTAHYGYTF.

The chain combines TRBV5-1 with TRBJ2-7, with 8 bases matching TRBD2. The CDR3 covers 14 residues. The V gene's germline CDR1 is SGHRS and CDR2 YFSETQ. The V and J ends lost 6 bases and 1 base, in that order; junction bases with no gene match: 6. The CDR3 nucleotides read TGCGCCAGCACCCCGGGGGGGGGTTCCTACGAGCAGTACTTC. It encodes CASTPGGGSYEQYF. The whole variable domain, filled in from reference TRBV5-1 and TRBJ2-7, reads KAGVTQTPRYLIKTRGQQVTLSCSPISGHRSVSWYQQTPGQGLQFLFEYFSETQRNKGNFPGRFSGRQFSNSRSEMNVSTLELGDSALYLCASTPGGGSYEQYFGPGTRLTVT.

The chain employs TRBV3-1 (or the pseudogene TRBV3-2) and TRBJ2-3; a possible D gene is TRBD1 (6 bases). V lost 3 bases and J 7 bases, leaving 11 bases between the germline ends. CDR1 and CDR2 (germline): LGHDT, YNNKEL (reference sequence). This CDR3 is 13 amino acids long. CDR3 in amino acids: CASSQVQGNTQYF. The CDR3 nucleotides are TGTGCCAGCAGCCAGGTCCAGGGGAATACGCAGTATTTT.

CDR3 sequence reads: CASSQVRTLLSQETQYF. In DNA form, the CDR3 reads TGTGCCAGCAGCCAAGTACGAACACTACTTAGCCAAGAGACCCAGTACTTC. The genes are TRBV3-1 (or the pseudogene TRBV3-2) and TRBJ2-5; D is unresolved. The V end was cut by 1 base, the J end by 1 base, with 16 bases between. The CDR3 is 17 residues long. Germline lookup yields CDR1 LGHDT and CDR2 YNNKEL (reference sequence).

This clone was seen once. The V and J genes are TRBV6-5 and TRBJ1-2; possible D gene TRBD1, 6 bases. Looked up from germline, CDR1 is MNHEY and CDR2 is SVGAGI. V was clipped by 7 bases and J by 3 bases, with 15 bases between them. This CDR3 region has 14 residues. The CDR3 here is CASNPREGDYGYTF. The DNA for the CDR3 is TGTGCCAGCAACCCGCGGGAGGGGGACTATGGCTACACCTTC.

The chain couples TRBV2 to TRBJ2-2; D unresolved. V dropped 5 bases and J dropped 0 bases, with 13 bases sitting between them. This CDR3 is 16 amino acids long. CDR1 is SNHLY, CDR2 FYNNEI, per germline. The DNA of the CDR3 is TGTGCCAGCAGTCTACTACGATTCGCGAACACCGGGGAGCTGTTTTTT. This codes for CASSLLRFANTGELFF.

This clone was seen only a few times. The chain joins TRBV13 to TRBJ2-7, with 8 bases matching TRBD1. CDR1 is PRHDT and CDR2 is FYEKMQ in the germline V gene (reference sequence). CDR3 length: 14 amino acids. Trimming removed 3 bases from V and 4 bases from J; junction bases left unmatched: 5. CDR3 nucleotide sequence: TGTGCCAGCAGCTTTTCAGGGGGCGGATACGAGCAGTACTTC. It codes for CASSFSGGGYEQYF.

The chain employs TRBV10-3 and TRBJ2-3; 9 nucleotides align to TRBD2. The junction had 21 bases not matched to a gene; V was cut back by 5 bases and J by 3 bases. This CDR3 is built from 20 residues. Germline values: CDR1 ENHRY, CDR2 SYGVKD. CDR3 sequence: CAISPAQGAGGHSKTDTQYF. The CDR3 coding sequence is TGTGCCATCAGTCCGGCCCAAGGAGCGGGGGGACATAGTAAGACAGATACGCAGTATTTT.

V usage is TRBV24-1 and J usage is TRBJ1-4; 9 nucleotides match TRBD1. V lost 3 bases to trimming and J lost 11 bases; unmatched junction nucleotides: 9. The CDR3 extends over 15 amino acids. CDR1 is KGHDR, CDR2 SFDVKD, per germline. CDR3 sequence: CATSDAGQGRGKLFF. In DNA form, the CDR3 reads TGTGCCACCAGTGATGCCGGACAGGGGAGAGGGAAACTGTTTTTT.

The rearrangement joins TRBV19 to TRBJ2-7, with 11 bases identical to TRBD1. The V gene's germline CDR1 is LNHDA and CDR2 SQIVND (reference sequence). CDR3 length: 15 amino acids. V was pared by 5 bases and J by 6 bases, with 9 bases of the junction left unmatched. CDR3 amino acids: CASSSSPGTGGEQYF. In DNA form, the CDR3 reads TGTGCCAGTAGTTCCTCTCCCGGGACAGGGGGCGAGCAGTACTTC.

The chain recombines TRBV3-1 (or the pseudogene TRBV3-2) with TRBJ2-7, with D possibly being TRBD1 (6 bases). V lost 0 bases to trimming and J lost 2 bases, with 8 bases between them. Germline CDR1 LGHDT, CDR2 YNNKEL (reference sequence). The CDR3 is 14 amino acids. The DNA of the CDR3 is TGTGCCAGCAGCCAAGAGGCAGGGGCCTACGAGCAGTACTTC. Translation: CASSQEAGAYEQYF.

The chain carries TRBV6-1 and TRBJ2-7; the D gene is possibly TRBD1 (7 bases). The V gene lost 3 bases and the J gene lost 3 bases, with 15 bases spanning the gap. From germline, CDR1 is MNHNS and CDR2 SASEGT. The CDR3 is 15 amino acids. For the CDR3, the DNA is TGTGCCAGCAGTGACGGAGGGACAGACCACTACGAGCAGTACTTC. This gives the protein CASSDGGTDHYEQYF.

This chain joins TRBV3-1 (or the pseudogene TRBV3-2) and TRBJ2-1; TRBD2 matches at 7 bases. This CDR3 contains 14 residues. J gave up 10 bases and V 4 bases, and 10 bases lay outside the gene matches. Germline lookup yields CDR1 LGHDT and CDR2 YNNKEL (reference sequence). The CDR3 here is CASSRGRGWNEQFF. The CDR3 DNA sequence: TGTGCCAGCAGCCGAGGGCGGGGGTGGAACGAGCAGTTCTTC.

V and J are TRBV6-6 and TRBJ2-7, with TRBD1 identical over 7 bases. The CDR3 totals 13 residues. Germline values: CDR1 MNHNY, CDR2 SVGAGI (reference sequence). V shed 7 bases, J shed 2 bases, and the junction held 5 bases outside the gene matches. The DNA of the CDR3 is TGTGCCAGCACCAGGACAGGTACCTACGAGCAGTACTTC. It codes for CASTRTGTYEQYF.

This rearrangement joins TRBV19 to TRBJ2-5; TRBD1 matches 8 bases. V trimming: 4 bases; J trimming: 2 bases; junction bases outside the gene matches: 6. Per germline, CDR1 LNHDA and CDR2 SQIVND (reference sequence). This CDR3 is 15 amino acids long. The CDR3 loop reads CASSRAWDRQETQYF. CDR3 DNA sequence: TGTGCCAGTAGTAGGGCCTGGGACAGGCAAGAGACCCAGTACTTC.

The chain carries TRBV10-3 and TRBJ1-1; 7 bases are a match to TRBD1. This CDR3 comprises 13 residues. Germline V gene data show CDR1 as ENHRY and CDR2 as SYGVKD. V was clipped by 5 bases and J by 0 bases; unmatched bases: 0. CDR3 sequence reads: CAISQGVNTEAFF. In DNA, the CDR3 is TGTGCCATCAGTCAGGGGGTGAACACTGAAGCTTTCTTT.

The chain has TRBV2 and TRBJ1-1; 7 bases line up with TRBD1. Germline loops: CDR1 SNHLY, CDR2 FYNNEI. This CDR3 contains 16 residues. V shed 5 bases, J shed 0 bases, and the junction held 9 bases outside the gene matches. Here the CDR3 reads CASSLLTGPLNTEAFF. CDR3 DNA sequence: TGTGCCAGCAGTCTTTTGACAGGGCCTTTGAACACTGAAGCTTTCTTT. Looking up the rest from reference TRBV2 and TRBJ1-1 gives the full variable domain: EPEVTQTPSHQVTQMGQEVILRCVPISNHLYFYWYRQILGQKVEFLVSFYNNEISEKSEIFDDQFSVERPDGSNFTLKIRSTKLEDSAMYFCASSLLTGPLNTEAFFGQGTRLTVV.

The rearrangement joins TRBV3-1 (or the pseudogene TRBV3-2) to TRBJ1-5; D is unresolved. CDR3 length: 14 residues. Trimming took off 1 base at V and 9 bases at J, with 13 bases between the two ends. CDR1 and CDR2 (germline): LGHDT, YNNKEL (reference sequence). The CDR3, as DNA: TGTGCCAGCAGCCAAGCTAATCTCAATGCGCCCCAGCATTTT. Protein product: CASSQANLNAPQHF.

In this sample, this clone turned up a few times. The chain couples TRBV7-2 to TRBJ2-7; 9 bases match TRBD2. Trimming cost V 6 bases and J 8 bases; bases outside gene matches: 11. The CDR3 extends over 14 amino acids. Germline values: CDR1 SGHTA, CDR2 FQGNSA. The CDR3 loop reads CASSSGTSTPQQYF. The CDR3 nucleotides read TGTGCCAGCAGTTCCGGGACTAGCACTCCCCAGCAGTACTTC.

The V gene is TRBV7-3, the J gene TRBJ2-1; perhaps TRBD1 as D (6 bases). In germline, CDR1 is SGHTA, CDR2 FQGTGA. The germline V and J ends were trimmed by 5 bases and 8 bases, with 19 bases remaining between them. This CDR3 has 15 amino acids. CDR3 sequence: CASSPGQSWGDEQFF. CDR3 sequence (DNA): TGTGCCAGCAGCCCTGGACAGTCTTGGGGCGATGAGCAGTTCTTC.

This chain uses TRBV30 with TRBJ2-2; a possible D gene is TRBD1 (6 bases). V was pared by 3 bases and J by 6 bases, with 20 bases between. The CDR3 runs to 16 residues. Germline assignment: CDR1 GTSNPN and CDR2 SVGIG (reference sequence). Here the CDR3 DNA reads TGTGCCTGGAGAGGCCATGGGACATCTAAACCCGGGGAGCTGTTTTTT. Translation gives CAWRGHGTSKPGELFF.

Only one count was recorded for this clone. The chain couples TRBV7-3 to TRBJ1-1; D perhaps matches TRBD1 (5 bases). The CDR3 consists of 15 residues. Germline loops: CDR1 SGHTA, CDR2 FQGTGA. The V and J ends lost 3 bases and 1 base respectively, with 12 bases between them. The CDR3 is CASSLLGVQNTEAFF. CDR3 nucleotide sequence: TGTGCCAGCAGCTTGTTAGGGGTTCAGAACACTGAAGCTTTCTTT.

The gene calls are TRBV7-2 and TRBJ1-1; D is possibly TRBD1 (5 bases). Germline lookup yields CDR1 SGHTA and CDR2 FQGNSA. The CDR3 length is 15 residues. Trimming cost V 5 bases and J 1 base, with 14 bases left between them. The DNA of the CDR3 is TGTGCCAGCAGCCCACGGGGGGGGTGGAACACTGAAGCTTTCTTT. Amino acids: CASSPRGGWNTEAFF. The entire variable domain, with the rest obtained from reference TRBV7-2 and TRBJ1-1, is as follows: GAGVSQSPSNKVTEKGKDVELRCDPISGHTALYWYRQSLGQGLEFLIYFQGNSAPDKSGLPSDRFSAERTGGSVSTLTIQRTQQEDSAVYLCASSPRGGWNTEAFFGQGTRLTVV.

The chain links TRBV2 to TRBJ2-7, with D possibly being TRBD2 (6 bases). CDR1 and CDR2 (germline): SNHLY, FYNNEI. The CDR3 is made up of 13 amino acids. V lost 6 bases and J lost 6, with 15 bases in between. CDR3 in DNA: TGTGCCAGCAGCCCGCGGGGACCGGGCGAGCAGTACTTC. Its translation is CASSPRGPGEQYF.

The chain joins TRBV3-1 (or the pseudogene TRBV3-2) to TRBJ1-2; tentatively, D is TRBD1 (6 bases). The V end lost 4 bases, the J end lost 14 bases, and 20 bases lay between the germline ends. The germline gives CDR1 LGHDT, CDR2 YNNKEL (reference sequence). The CDR3 length is 13 residues. The CDR3 spells CASSRLTTGTPTF. CDR3 DNA: TGTGCCAGCAGCCGACTGACCACCGGGACACCAACCTTC.

The chain has TRBV11-2 and TRBJ1-4, with D possibly TRBD1 on 5 matching bases. V was clipped by 5 bases and J by 0 bases, with 16 bases between them. There are 17 residues in the CDR3. Germline V gene lookup returns CDR1 SGHAT and CDR2 FQNNGV. The CDR3, as DNA: TGTGCCAGCAGCCCCTTGACAGTTAGAGCAACTAATGAAAAACTGTTTTTT. Protein product: CASSPLTVRATNEKLFF.

This chain joins TRBV19 and TRBJ2-3; D is ambiguous. Germline lookup yields CDR1 LNHDA and CDR2 SQIVND (reference sequence). The CDR3 totals 13 residues. Trimming pared 8 bases from V and 3 bases from J, leaving 12 bases between. The CDR3 DNA is TGTGCCAGTTTGAACCTGCAGACAGATACGCAGTATTTT. Translating gives CASLNLQTDTQYF.